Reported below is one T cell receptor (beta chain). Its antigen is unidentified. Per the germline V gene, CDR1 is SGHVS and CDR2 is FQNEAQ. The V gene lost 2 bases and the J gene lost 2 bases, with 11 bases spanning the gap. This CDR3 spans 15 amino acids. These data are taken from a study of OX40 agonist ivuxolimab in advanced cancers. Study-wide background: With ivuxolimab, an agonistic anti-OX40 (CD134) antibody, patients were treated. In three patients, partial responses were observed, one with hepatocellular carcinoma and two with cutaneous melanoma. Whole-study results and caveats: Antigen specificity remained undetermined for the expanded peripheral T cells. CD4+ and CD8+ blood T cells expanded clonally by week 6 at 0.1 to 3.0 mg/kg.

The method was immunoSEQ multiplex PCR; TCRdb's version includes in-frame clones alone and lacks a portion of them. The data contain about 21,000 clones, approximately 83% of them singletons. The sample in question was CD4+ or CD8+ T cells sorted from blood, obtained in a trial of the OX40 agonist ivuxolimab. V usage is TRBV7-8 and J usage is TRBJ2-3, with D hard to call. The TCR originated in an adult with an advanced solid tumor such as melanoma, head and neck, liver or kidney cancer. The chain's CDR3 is CASSLKVAPTDTQYF. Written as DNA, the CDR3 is TGTGCCAGCAGCTTAAAGGTAGCCCCCACAGATACGCAGTATTTT.